Detailed here is one T cell receptor (beta chain). This CDR3 has 14 amino acids. V was trimmed by 0 bases and J by 9 bases, leaving 13 bases between them. Germline-derived CDR1 and CDR2 are SGDLS and YYNGEE. Reverse transcription of roughly 0.45 to 1 ug RNA was carried out with random hexamers. Across 54 Vbeta and 13 Jbeta, TCR beta CDR3 was amplified with immunoSEQ multiplex PCR. TCRdb reprocessed the immunoSEQ multiplex PCR reads with MiXCR, giving one entry per CDR3 protein. This sample carries 95,000 to 150,000 distinct CDR3 sequences, nearly 96% of them seen once, and the ten largest clones take 0.12% to 0.15%. This record belongs to a study of CD8 T cells in Susac syndrome. Study summary: Treatment at blood withdrawal was none, corticosteroids, or intravenous immunoglobulin alone in Susac syndrome patients.

Fulfillment of recently defined diagnostic criteria for definite or probable disease was shown by the patients with Susac syndrome. Negative isolation yielded CD4+ and CD8+ T cells, and FACS enriched TEMRA cells. The sample comprised CD4+ T cells from PBMCs. This receptor was identified in a human donor with Susac syndrome. The chain combines TRBV9 with TRBJ2-1; no reliable D call. CDR3 coding DNA: TGTGCCAGCAGCGTAGTACAAACCACGGGTGAGCAGTTCTTC. This translates into CASSVVQTTGEQFF.